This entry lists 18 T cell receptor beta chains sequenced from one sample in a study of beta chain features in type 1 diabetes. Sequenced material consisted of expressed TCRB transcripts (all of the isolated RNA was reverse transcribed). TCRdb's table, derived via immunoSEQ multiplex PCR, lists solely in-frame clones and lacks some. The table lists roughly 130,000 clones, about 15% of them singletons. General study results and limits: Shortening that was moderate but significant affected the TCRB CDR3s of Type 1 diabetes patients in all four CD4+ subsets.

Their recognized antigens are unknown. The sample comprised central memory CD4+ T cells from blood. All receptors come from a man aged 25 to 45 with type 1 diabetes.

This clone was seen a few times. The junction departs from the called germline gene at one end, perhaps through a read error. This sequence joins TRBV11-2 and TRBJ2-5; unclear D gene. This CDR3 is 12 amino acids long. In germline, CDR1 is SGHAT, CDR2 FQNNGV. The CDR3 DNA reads TGTGCCAGCAGCCTAGAGTCTGGAACCCAGTACTTC. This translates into CASSLESGTQYF.

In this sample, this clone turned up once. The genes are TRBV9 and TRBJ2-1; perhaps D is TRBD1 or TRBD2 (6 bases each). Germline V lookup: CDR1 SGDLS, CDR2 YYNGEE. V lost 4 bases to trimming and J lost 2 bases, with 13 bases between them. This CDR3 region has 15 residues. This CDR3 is CASSPEGVPYNEQFF. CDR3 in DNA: TGTGCCAGCAGCCCGGAGGGGGTTCCCTACAATGAGCAGTTCTTC.

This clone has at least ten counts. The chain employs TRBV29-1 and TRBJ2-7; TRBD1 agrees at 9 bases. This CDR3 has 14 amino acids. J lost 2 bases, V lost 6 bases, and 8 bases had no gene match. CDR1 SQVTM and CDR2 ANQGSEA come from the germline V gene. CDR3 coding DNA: TGCAGCGTGACGGGACAGGGTCTAGCCTACGAGCAGTACTTC. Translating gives CSVTGQGLAYEQYF.

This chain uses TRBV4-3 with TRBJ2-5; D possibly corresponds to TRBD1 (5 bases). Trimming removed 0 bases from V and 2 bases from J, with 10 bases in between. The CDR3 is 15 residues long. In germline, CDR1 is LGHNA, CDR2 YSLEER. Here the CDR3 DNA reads TGCGCCAGCAGCCAAGATACAGGCACTCAAGAGACCCAGTACTTC. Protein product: CASSQDTGTQETQYF.

The CDR3 region has the DNA TGTGCCAGCAGCCCCAGCTCTGGAAACACCATATATTTT. Its translation: CASSPSSGNTIYF. The V gene is TRBV11-2, the J gene TRBJ1-3; D not resolved. Germline CDR1 SGHAT, CDR2 FQNNGV. The V end was cut by 5 bases, the J end by 0 bases, with 5 bases between. This CDR3 contains 13 residues.

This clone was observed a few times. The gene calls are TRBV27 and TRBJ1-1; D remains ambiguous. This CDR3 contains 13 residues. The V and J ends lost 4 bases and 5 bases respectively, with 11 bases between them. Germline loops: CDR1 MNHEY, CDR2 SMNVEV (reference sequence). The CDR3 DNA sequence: TGTGCCAGCAGTTCTCCCTTATCTACTGAAGCTTTCTTT. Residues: CASSSPLSTEAFF.

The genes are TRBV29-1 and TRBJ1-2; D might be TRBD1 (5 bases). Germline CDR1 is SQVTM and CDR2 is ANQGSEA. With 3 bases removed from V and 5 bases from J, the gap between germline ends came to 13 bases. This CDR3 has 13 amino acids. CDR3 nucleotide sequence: TGCAGCGTTGAGACAGATGACCGGTATGGCTACACCTTC. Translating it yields CSVETDDRYGYTF. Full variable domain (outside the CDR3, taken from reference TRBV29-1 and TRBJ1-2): SAVISQKPSRDICQRGTSLTIQCQVDSQVTMMFWYRQQPGQSLTLIATANQGSEATYESGFVIDKFPISRPNLTFSTLTVSNMSPEDSSIYLCSVETDDRYGYTFGSGTRLTVV.

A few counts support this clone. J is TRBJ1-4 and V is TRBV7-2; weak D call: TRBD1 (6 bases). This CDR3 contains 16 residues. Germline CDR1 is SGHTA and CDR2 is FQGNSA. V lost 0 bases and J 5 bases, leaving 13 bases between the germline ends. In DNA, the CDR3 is TGTGCCAGCAGCTTAGCACCACAGGGACCGAATGAAAAACTGTTTTTT. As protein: CASSLAPQGPNEKLFF.

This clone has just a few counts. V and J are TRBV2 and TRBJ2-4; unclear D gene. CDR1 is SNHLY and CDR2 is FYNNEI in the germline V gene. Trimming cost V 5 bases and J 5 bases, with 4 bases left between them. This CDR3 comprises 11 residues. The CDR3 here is CASSPENIQYF. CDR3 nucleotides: TGTGCCAGCAGTCCCGAAAACATTCAGTACTTC.

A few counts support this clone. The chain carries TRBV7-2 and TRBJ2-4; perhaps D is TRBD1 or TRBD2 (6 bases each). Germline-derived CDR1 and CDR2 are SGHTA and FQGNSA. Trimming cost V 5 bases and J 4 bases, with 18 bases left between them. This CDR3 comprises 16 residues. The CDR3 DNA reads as TGTGCCAGCAGCCAAAAGGCGGGACACCTAAAAAACATTCAGTACTTC. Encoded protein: CASSQKAGHLKNIQYF.

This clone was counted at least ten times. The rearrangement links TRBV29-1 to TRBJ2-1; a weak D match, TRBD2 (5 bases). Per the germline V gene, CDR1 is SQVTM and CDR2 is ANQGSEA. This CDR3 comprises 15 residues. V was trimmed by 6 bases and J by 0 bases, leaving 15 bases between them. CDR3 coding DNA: TGCAGCGTCCGGAGGACCAGCAGCTCCTACAATGAGCAGTTCTTC. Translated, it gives CSVRRTSSSYNEQFF.

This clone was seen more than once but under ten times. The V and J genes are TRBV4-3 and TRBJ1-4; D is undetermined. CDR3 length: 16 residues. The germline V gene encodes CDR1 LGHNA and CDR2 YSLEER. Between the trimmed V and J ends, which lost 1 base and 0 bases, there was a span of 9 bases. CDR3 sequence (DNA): TGCGCCAGCAGCCAAGGCAGCGCTCCAACTAATGAAAAACTGTTTTTT. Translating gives CASSQGSAPTNEKLFF.

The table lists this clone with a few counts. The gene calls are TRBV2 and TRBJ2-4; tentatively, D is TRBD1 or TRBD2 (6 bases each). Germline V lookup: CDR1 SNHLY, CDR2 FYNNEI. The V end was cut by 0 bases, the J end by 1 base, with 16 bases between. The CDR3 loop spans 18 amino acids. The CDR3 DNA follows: TGTGCCAGCAGTGAAGCGAGGAGGGGGGCATGGGCCAAAAACATTCAGTACTTC. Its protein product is CASSEARRGAWAKNIQYF. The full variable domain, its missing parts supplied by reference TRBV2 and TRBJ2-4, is EPEVTQTPSHQVTQMGQEVILRCVPISNHLYFYWYRQILGQKVEFLVSFYNNEISEKSEIFDDQFSVERPDGSNFTLKIRSTKLEDSAMYFCASSEARRGAWAKNIQYFGAGTRLSVL.

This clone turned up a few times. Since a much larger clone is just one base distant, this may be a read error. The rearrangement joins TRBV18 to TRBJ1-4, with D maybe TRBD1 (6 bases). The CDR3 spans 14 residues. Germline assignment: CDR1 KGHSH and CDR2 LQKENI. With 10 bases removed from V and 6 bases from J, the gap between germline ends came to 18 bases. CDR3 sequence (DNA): TGTGCCATCTCTCAGCGGGCAGGGGATGAAAAACTGTTTTTT. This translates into CAISQRAGDEKLFF.

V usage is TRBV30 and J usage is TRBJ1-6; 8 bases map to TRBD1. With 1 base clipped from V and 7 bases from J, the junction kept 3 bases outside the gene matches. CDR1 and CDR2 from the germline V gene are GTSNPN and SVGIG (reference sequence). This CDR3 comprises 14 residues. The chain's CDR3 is CAWSGRQGNSPLHF. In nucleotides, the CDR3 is TGTGCCTGGAGTGGGAGACAGGGGAATTCACCCCTCCACTTT.

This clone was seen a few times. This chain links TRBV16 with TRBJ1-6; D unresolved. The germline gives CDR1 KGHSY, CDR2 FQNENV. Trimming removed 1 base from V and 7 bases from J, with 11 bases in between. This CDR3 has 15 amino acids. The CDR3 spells CASSQYSGGNSPLHF. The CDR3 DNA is TGTGCCAGCAGCCAATACTCCGGTGGGAATTCACCCCTCCACTTT.

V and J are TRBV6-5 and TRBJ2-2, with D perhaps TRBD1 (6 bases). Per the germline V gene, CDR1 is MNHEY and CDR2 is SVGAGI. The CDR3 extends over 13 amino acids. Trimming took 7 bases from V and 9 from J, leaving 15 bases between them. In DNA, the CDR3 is TGTGCCAGCACCACAGCCAGGGGACGGGAGCTGTTTTTT. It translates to CASTTARGRELFF.

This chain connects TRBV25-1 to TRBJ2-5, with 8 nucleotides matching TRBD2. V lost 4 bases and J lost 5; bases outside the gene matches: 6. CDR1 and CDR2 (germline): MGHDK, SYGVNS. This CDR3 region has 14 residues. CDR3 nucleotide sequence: TGTGCCAGCAGTGGGTCGGGGGGGCCGGAGACCCAGTACTTC. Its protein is CASSGSGGPETQYF.